This TCR beta chain was found in a study of T-cell memory formation after mild COVID-19. The study's findings and limits: Clones that shrank (day 15 to 85) were balanced CD4/CD8, whereas later expanders leaned CD4+. There were some responding clones in pre-infection memory, which suggested that cross-reactive memory had joined.

As regards this clonotype: The target antigen is unknown.

Libraries for TCRalpha and TCRbeta carried sample barcodes and unique molecular identifiers via 5'RACE. TCRdb itself ran the 5' RACE reads through MiXCR, one entry per CDR3 protein. The sample has around 340,000 distinct CDR3 sequences, roughly 13% seen once; the top ten hold over 20%. The CDR3 spans 15 residues. With 3 bases removed from V and 5 bases from J, the gap between germline ends came to 16 bases. CDR1 is SGHVS, CDR2 FQNEAQ, per germline. The V gene is TRBV7-8, the J gene TRBJ1-1; unclear D gene. Material for sequencing was PBMCs or a T cell subset sorted from them (not recorded which). This TCR came from a man aged 18 to 29 who had mild COVID-19 (a few samples of this study predate the infection). Cell type and time point are not known. CDR3 nucleotides: TGTGCCAGCAGCTTGATATCCAATCCGGGAACTGAAGCTTTCTTT. It codes for CASSLISNPGTEAFF.